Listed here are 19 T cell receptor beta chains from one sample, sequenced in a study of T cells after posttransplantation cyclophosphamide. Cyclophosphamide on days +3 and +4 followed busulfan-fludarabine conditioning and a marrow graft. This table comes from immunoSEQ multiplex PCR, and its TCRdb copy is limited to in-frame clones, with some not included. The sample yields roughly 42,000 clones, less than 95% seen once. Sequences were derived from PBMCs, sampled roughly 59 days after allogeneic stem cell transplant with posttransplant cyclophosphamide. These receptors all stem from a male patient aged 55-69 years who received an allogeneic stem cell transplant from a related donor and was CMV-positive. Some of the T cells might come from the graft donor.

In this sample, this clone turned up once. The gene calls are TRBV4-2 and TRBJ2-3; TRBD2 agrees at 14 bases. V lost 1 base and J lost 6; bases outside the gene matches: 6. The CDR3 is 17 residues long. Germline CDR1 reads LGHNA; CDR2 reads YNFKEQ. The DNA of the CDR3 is TGTGCCAGCAGCCAAGGACTAGCGGGGGGGCTTCAGGATACGCAGTATTTT. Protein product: CASSQGLAGGLQDTQYF.

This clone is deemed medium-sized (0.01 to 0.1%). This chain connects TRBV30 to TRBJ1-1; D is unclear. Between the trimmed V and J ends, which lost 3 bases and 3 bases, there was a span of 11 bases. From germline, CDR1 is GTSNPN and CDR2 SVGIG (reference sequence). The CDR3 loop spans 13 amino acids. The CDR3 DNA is TGTGCCTGGAGCCAAGGCGGGCACACTGAAGCTTTCTTT. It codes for CAWSQGGHTEAFF.

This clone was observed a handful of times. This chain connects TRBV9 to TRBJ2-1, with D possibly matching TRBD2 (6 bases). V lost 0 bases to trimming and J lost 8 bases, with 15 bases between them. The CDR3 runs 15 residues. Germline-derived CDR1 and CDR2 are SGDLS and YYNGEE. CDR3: CASSVEGLRFDEQFF. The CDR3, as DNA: TGTGCCAGCAGCGTAGAAGGACTACGTTTCGATGAGCAGTTCTTC.

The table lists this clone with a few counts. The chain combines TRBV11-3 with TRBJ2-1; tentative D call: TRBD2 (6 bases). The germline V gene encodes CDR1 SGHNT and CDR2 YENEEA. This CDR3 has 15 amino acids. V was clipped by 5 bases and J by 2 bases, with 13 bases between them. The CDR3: CASSIRGETYNEQFF. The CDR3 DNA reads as TGTGCCAGCAGCATTCGCGGGGAAACCTACAATGAGCAGTTCTTC.

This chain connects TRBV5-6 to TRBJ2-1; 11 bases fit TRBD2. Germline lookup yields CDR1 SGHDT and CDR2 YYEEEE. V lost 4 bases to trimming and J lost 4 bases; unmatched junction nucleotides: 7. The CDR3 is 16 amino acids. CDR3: CASSLWGTSGYNEQFF. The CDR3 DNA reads TGTGCCAGCAGCCTATGGGGGACTAGCGGTTACAATGAGCAGTTCTTC.

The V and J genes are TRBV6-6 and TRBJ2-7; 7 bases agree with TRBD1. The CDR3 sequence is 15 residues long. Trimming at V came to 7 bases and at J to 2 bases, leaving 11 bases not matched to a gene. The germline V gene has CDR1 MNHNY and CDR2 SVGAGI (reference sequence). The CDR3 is CASKKGTDLAYEQYV. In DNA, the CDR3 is TGTGCCAGCAAAAAAGGGACAGATCTAGCCTACGAGCAGTACGTC.

The CDR3 bases are TGTGCCAGCAGCAAAGAACGGACAGACAGACGGTCACCCCTCCACTTT. It encodes CASSKERTDRRSPLHF. The chain links TRBV6-6 to TRBJ1-6; D might be TRBD1 (6 bases). V was cut by 6 bases and J by 10 bases, with 22 bases left in between. The CDR3 has 16 residues. Germline V gene sequence: CDR1 MNHNY, CDR2 SVGAGI (reference sequence).

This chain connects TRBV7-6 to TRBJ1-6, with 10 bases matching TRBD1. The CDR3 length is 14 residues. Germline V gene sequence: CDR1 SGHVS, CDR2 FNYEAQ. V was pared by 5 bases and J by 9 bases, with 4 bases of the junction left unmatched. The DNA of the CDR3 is TGTGCCAGCAGCCAGGACAGGGGGTTTTCACCCCTCCACTTT. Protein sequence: CASSQDRGFSPLHF.

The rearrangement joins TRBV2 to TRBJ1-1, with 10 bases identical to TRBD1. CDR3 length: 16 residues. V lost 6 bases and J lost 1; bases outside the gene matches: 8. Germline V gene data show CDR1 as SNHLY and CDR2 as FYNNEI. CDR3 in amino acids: CASRRDRGPGNTEAFF. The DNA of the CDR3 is TGTGCCAGCAGACGTGACAGGGGGCCGGGGAACACTGAAGCTTTCTTT.

The CDR3 protein is CASSKSSRNNQPQHF. Here the CDR3 DNA reads TGTGCCAGCAGCAAGTCAAGCAGGAACAATCAGCCCCAGCATTTT. The chain combines TRBV21-1 with TRBJ1-5; the table's TRBD1 call for D was not verified on the DNA. TRBV21-1 counts as a pseudogene. The CDR3 consists of 15 residues.

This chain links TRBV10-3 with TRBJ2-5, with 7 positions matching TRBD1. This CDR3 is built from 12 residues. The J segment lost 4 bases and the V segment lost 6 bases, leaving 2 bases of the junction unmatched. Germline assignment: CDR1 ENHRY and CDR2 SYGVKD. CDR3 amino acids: CAIRGTAETQYF. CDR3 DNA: TGTGCCATCAGGGGGACAGCAGAGACCCAGTACTTC.

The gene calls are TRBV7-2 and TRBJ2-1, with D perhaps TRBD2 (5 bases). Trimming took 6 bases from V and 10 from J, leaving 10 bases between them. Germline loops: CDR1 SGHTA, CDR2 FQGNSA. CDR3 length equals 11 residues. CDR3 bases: TGTGCCAGCAGAGCGCGGGCCGAGCAGTTCTTC. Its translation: CASRARAEQFF.

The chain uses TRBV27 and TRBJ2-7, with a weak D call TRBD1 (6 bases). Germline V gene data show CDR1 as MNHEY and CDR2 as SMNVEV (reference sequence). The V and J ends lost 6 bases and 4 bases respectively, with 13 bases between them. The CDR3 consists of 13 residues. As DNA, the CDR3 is TGTGCCAGCAGCTGGGCCCAGGGGTACGAGCAGTACGTC. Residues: CASSWAQGYEQYV.

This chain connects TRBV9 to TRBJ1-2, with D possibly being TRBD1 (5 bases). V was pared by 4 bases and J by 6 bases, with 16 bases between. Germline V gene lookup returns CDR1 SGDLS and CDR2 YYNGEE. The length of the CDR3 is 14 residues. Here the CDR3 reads CASSSPQGSNGYTF. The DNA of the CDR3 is TGTGCCAGCAGCAGCCCCCAGGGTAGTAATGGCTACACCTTC. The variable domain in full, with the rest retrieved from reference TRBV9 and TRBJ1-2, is DSGVTQTPKHLITATGQRVTLRCSPRSGDLSVYWYQQSLDQGLQFLIQYYNGEERAKGNILERFSAQQFPDLHSELNLSSLELGDSALYFCASSSPQGSNGYTFGSGTRLTVV.

Written as DNA, the CDR3 is TGTGCCAGCAGCTGGGACAGGGCGAACACCGGGGAGCTGTTTTTT. It codes for CASSWDRANTGELFF. The chain has TRBV6-5 and TRBJ2-2; TRBD1 agrees at 9 bases. After removal of 6 bases from V and 0 bases from J, the junction contained 2 bases not matched to a gene. The CDR3 runs 15 residues. Germline V lookup: CDR1 MNHEY, CDR2 SVGAGI.

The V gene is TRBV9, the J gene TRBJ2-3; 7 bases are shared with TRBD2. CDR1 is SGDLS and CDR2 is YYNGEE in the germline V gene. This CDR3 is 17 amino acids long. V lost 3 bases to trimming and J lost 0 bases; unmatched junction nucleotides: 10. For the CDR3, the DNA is TGTGCCAGCAGCGGCCCCTCGGCGGGGGTTAGCACAGATACGCAGTATTTT. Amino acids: CASSGPSAGVSTDTQYF. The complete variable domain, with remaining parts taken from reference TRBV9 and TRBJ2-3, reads DSGVTQTPKHLITATGQRVTLRCSPRSGDLSVYWYQQSLDQGLQFLIQYYNGEERAKGNILERFSAQQFPDLHSELNLSSLELGDSALYFCASSGPSAGVSTDTQYFGPGTRLTVL.

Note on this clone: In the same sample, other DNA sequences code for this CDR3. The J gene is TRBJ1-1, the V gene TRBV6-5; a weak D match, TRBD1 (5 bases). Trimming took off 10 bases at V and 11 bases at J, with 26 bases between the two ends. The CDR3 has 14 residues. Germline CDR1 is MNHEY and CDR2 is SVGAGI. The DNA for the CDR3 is TGTGCCACCAATCCGTATACAGGAGGGTTTGAGGCTTTCTTT. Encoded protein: CATNPYTGGFEAFF.

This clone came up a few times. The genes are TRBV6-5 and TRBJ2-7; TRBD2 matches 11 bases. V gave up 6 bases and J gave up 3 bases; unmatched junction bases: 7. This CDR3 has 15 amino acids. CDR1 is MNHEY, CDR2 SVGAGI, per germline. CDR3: CASRFSGGEGYEQYF. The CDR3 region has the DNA TGTGCCAGCAGATTTAGCGGGGGGGAAGGCTACGAGCAGTACTTC.

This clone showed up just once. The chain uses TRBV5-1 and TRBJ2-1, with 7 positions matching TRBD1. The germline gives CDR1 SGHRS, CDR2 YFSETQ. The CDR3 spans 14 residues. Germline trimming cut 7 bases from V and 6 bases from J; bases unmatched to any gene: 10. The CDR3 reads CASSAGTVSNEQFF. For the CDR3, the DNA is TGCGCCAGCTCTGCCGGGACAGTGAGCAATGAGCAGTTCTTC.